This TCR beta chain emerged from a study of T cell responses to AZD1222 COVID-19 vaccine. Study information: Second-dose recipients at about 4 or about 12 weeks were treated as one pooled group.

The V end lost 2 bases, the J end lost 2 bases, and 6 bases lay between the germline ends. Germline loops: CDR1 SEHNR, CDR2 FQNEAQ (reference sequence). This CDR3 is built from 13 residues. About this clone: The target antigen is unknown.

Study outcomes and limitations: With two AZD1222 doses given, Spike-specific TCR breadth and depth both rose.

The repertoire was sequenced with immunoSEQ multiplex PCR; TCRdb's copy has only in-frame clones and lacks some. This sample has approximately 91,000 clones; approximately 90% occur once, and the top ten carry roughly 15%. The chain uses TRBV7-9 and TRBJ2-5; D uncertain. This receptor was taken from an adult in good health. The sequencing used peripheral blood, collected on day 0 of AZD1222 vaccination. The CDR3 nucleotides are TGTGCCAGCAGCTTAAGTCAGCAAGAGACCCAGTACTTC. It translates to CASSLSQQETQYF.